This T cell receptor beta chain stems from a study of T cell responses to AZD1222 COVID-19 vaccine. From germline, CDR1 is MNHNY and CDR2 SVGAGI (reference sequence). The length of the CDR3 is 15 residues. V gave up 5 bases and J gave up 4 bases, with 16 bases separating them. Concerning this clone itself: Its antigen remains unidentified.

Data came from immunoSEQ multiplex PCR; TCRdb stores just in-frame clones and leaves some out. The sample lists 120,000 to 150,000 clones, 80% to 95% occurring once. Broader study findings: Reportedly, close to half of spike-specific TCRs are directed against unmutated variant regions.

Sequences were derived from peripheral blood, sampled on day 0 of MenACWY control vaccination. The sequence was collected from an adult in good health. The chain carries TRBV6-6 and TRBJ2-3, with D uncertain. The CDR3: CASSPRGTGPDTQYF. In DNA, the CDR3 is TGTGCCAGCAGTCCCCGAGGCACTGGCCCAGATACGCAGTATTTT.